Listed below are T cell receptor beta chains from one sample, sequenced in a study of T cells in Graves' hyperthyroidism and ophthalmopathy. TCRdb used MiXCR to reprocess the multiplex PCR reads, holding one entry per CDR3 protein. The data contain about 560,000 distinct CDR3 sequences, roughly 46% of them singletons. The specimen sequenced was peripheral blood or thyroid tissue (not recorded which). The receptors stem from a woman under 30 with Graves' hyperthyroidism. CDR3s include the opening cysteine and the closing phenylalanine or tryptophan. Rows give clone size only sometimes, using once, few, many, or a class for an expanded clone.

CATETASGEKLFF	-	TRBV25-1	TRBJ1-4
CASSSLGTVNYGYTF	-	TRBV7-8	TRBJ1-2
CASSDWGMNTEAFF	few	TRBV7-9	TRBJ1-1
CSARVVGQGEKLFF	few	TRBV20-1	TRBJ1-4
CASSYWGTGELFF	-	TRBV7-9	TRBJ2-2
CASSLVGGTYEQYF	once	TRBV7-2	TRBJ2-7
CSARDQGGFDTGELFF	few	TRBV20-1	TRBJ2-2
CATNTRTGETQYF	-	TRBV7-2	TRBJ2-5
CASSEGRANLYGYTF	many	TRBV25-1	TRBJ1-2
CASGTGGAGRYGYTF	-	TRBV2	TRBJ1-2
CASNTDNYGYTF	once	TRBV6-1	TRBJ1-2
CASSEWGGGSGETQYF	-	TRBV25-1	TRBJ2-5
CATTVDLRTEQYF	many	TRBV15	TRBJ2-7
CASKDREDTGELFF	-	TRBV2	TRBJ2-2
CASSKGRGETQYF	once	TRBV7-8	TRBJ2-5
CAITQGGADTGELFF	-	TRBV10-3	TRBJ2-2
CASSLVGGVEQYF	few	TRBV7-8	TRBJ2-7
CATSDGIANSPLHF	many	TRBV24-1	TRBJ1-6
CSASGNGELFF	-	TRBV20-1	TRBJ2-2
CASSLGPSYQPQHF	-	TRBV2	TRBJ1-5
CASSRGADNEQFF	-	TRBV7-7	TRBJ2-1
CSAKTPSSYEQYF	few	TRBV20-1	TRBJ2-7